The sequence of this T cell receptor beta chain was determined in a study of cytomegalovirus exposure and HLA in healthy donors. The CDR3 length is 14 residues. The germline V gene encodes CDR1 SSHAT and CDR2 FNYEAQ (reference sequence). Use of 60 Vbeta and 13 Jbeta primers characterized the PCR. Assay used: immunoSEQ multiplex PCR; TCRdb lists only in-frame clones, some missing. The sample has around 130,000 clones; around 80% are singletons. Comments on this clone: Germline is not matched at one junction end, which may reflect a read error.

This TCR was sampled from a woman aged 35 to 49 in good health and CMV-seronegative. The chain is built from TRBV7-7 and TRBJ2-5, with 7 positions matching TRBD2. Input material: PBMCs. This chain's CDR3 is CASSPRTGGETQYF. CDR3 DNA: TGTGCTAGCAGCCCTCGGACGGGGGGAGAGACCCAGTACTTC.